The 27 T cell receptor beta chains below come from one sample, sequenced in a study of response to subunit inactivated influenza vaccine. Via MiXCR, TCRdb re-called the RT-PCR reads, giving one row per CDR3 protein. The table shows about 780,000 distinct CDR3 sequences, with less than 20% occurring only once. The sample in question was PBMCs from blood, obtained more than 4 days after vaccination. Receptors were obtained from a man over 45 who received an inactivated influenza vaccine.

CDR3 protein: CASSLFRGLDTGELFF. CDR3 coding DNA: TGTGCCAGCAGCTTATTCAGGGGCCTGGACACCGGGGAGCTGTTTTTT. J is TRBJ2-2 and V is TRBV7-8; D possibly corresponds to TRBD1 (6 bases). V was cut by 2 bases and J by 3 bases, with 13 bases left in between. Germline CDR1 reads SGHVS; CDR2 reads FQNEAQ. The CDR3 runs 16 residues.

This clonotype turned up a few times. The rearrangement uses TRBV6-5 and TRBJ2-3; TRBD2 aligns across 10 bases. This CDR3 comprises 15 residues. The V gene end was trimmed by 2 bases and the J gene end by 3 bases; junction bases not matched to a gene: 2. Germline values: CDR1 MNHEY, CDR2 SVGAGI. CDR3 sequence reads: CASSYGAGGTDTQYF. CDR3 nucleotides: TGTGCCAGCAGTTACGGAGCGGGGGGGACAGATACGCAGTATTTT.

The V call is TRBV29-1, the J call TRBJ2-7, with D possibly matching TRBD1 (6 bases). The length of the CDR3 is 13 residues. V was shortened by 7 bases and J by 1 base, with 14 bases between the two germline ends. The germline V gene encodes CDR1 SQVTM and CDR2 ANQGSEA. The CDR3, as DNA: TGCAGCGGCCTGGGACACGGGTCCTACGAGCAGTACTTC. As protein: CSGLGHGSYEQYF.

The rearrangement links TRBV12-3 or TRBV12-4 to TRBJ2-1; D unresolved. V dropped 3 bases and J dropped 4 bases, with 19 bases sitting between them. The CDR3 contains 17 residues. The CDR3 nucleotides are TGTGCCAGCAGTTTCGGGCGACCGAGCAACTTATACAATGAGCAGTTCTTC. Protein product: CASSFGRPSNLYNEQFF.

The chain links TRBV6-1 to TRBJ2-5; D may be TRBD1 (6 bases). CDR1 is MNHNS and CDR2 is SASEGT in the germline V gene. The CDR3 runs 14 residues. The V end was cut by 6 bases, the J end by 7 bases, with 18 bases between. The CDR3 protein is CASSRTDRSGTQYF. The CDR3 nucleotides read TGTGCCAGCAGCCGCACCGACAGGTCCGGGACCCAGTACTTC.

This clonotype was observed a few times. This sequence joins TRBV11-1 and TRBJ2-6; 7 bases map to TRBD1. The J segment lost 1 base and the V segment lost 5 bases, leaving 11 bases of the junction unmatched. Per germline, CDR1 SGHAT and CDR2 FQDESV (reference sequence). The CDR3 is 18 residues long. This CDR3 reads CASSLGQRIFSGANVLTF. The CDR3 DNA sequence: TGTGCCAGCAGCCTGGGACAGAGAATCTTTTCTGGGGCCAACGTCCTGACTTTC.

This clonotype was seen a few times. This chain links TRBV10-3 with TRBJ1-5, with 9 bases aligning to TRBD1. Germline CDR1 and CDR2: ENHRY and SYGVKD. The CDR3 loop spans 14 amino acids. Unmatched junction bases numbered 11, after V lost 10 bases and J lost 7 bases. The CDR3 loop is CASSGTGTSQPQHF. In DNA form, the CDR3 reads TGTGCCAGCTCCGGGACAGGGACTTCGCAGCCCCAGCATTTT.

This clonotype was seen a handful of times. The chain recombines TRBV5-4 with TRBJ2-1, with 9 bases aligning to TRBD2. The CDR3 consists of 15 residues. With V trimmed by 4 bases and J by 3 bases, 5 bases remained unmatched. Germline V gene sequence: CDR1 SGHNT, CDR2 YYREEE (reference sequence). The CDR3 coding sequence is TGTGCCAGCAGCCCCGGACTAGCGAACTACAATGAGCAGTTCTTC. Translated: CASSPGLANYNEQFF.

The CDR3 spells CSTSTSGGRNEQFF. As DNA, the CDR3 is TGTTCAACTTCTACTAGCGGGGGGCGGAATGAGCAGTTCTTC. This chain joins TRBV10-3 and TRBJ2-1, with 12 bases fitting TRBD2. Germline-derived CDR1 and CDR2 are ENHRY and SYGVKD. This CDR3 is built from 14 residues.

This clonotype has a handful of counts. The chain combines TRBV2 with TRBJ2-1; 14 nucleotides agree with TRBD2. The V and J ends lost 5 bases and 8 bases, in that order; junction bases with no gene match: 5. The CDR3 is made up of 15 amino acids. Per the germline V gene, CDR1 is SNHLY and CDR2 is FYNNEI. Written as DNA, the CDR3 is TGTGCCAGCAGTAAGGGACTAGCGGGGGTTGATGAGCAGTTCTTC. It codes for CASSKGLAGVDEQFF.

This clonotype appeared a few times. V is TRBV4-3 and J is TRBJ1-2; 8 nucleotides match TRBD1. Germline V gene data show CDR1 as LGHNA and CDR2 as YSLEER. CDR3 length equals 15 residues. V was clipped by 1 base and J by 3 bases; unmatched bases: 4. CDR3 DNA: TGCGCCAGCAGCCAAGTCGGGACAGGCGACTATGGCTACACCTTC. It yields the protein CASSQVGTGDYGYTF.

This chain links TRBV24-1 with TRBJ1-2; a possible D gene is TRBD1 (5 bases). Germline-derived CDR1 and CDR2 are KGHDR and SFDVKD. Deletions cut 4 bases from V and 7 bases from J, with 9 bases between. The CDR3 spans 12 residues. The CDR3 spells CATSDLGVGYTF. The DNA of the CDR3 is TGTGCCACCAGTGACCTGGGGGTTGGCTACACCTTC.

The CDR3: CAISPRENPGTGELFF. The CDR3 region has the DNA TGTGCCATCAGCCCCCGGGAAAATCCGGGGACCGGGGAGCTGTTTTTT. This chain links TRBV10-3 with TRBJ2-2; D is perhaps TRBD2 (5 bases). The germline V gene has CDR1 ENHRY and CDR2 SYGVKD. CDR3 length: 16 residues. Trimming cost V 6 bases and J 5 bases, with 19 bases left between them.

This clonotype has only a few counts. The chain recombines TRBV7-3 with TRBJ2-1, with 9 bases fitting TRBD1. Looked up from germline, CDR1 is SGHTA and CDR2 is FQGTGA. The CDR3 has 14 residues. V shed 5 bases, J shed 8 bases, and the junction held 7 bases outside the gene matches. The CDR3 nucleotides read TGTGCCAGCAGCCCCGGGACAGGGATATATGAGCAGTTCTTC. Translated: CASSPGTGIYEQFF.

This chain uses TRBV13 with TRBJ2-1; TRBD2 aligns across 8 bases. The V gene's germline CDR1 is PRHDT and CDR2 FYEKMQ (reference sequence). The CDR3 sequence is 14 residues long. J lost 9 bases, V lost 5 bases, and 9 bases had no gene match. The DNA of the CDR3 is TGTGCCAGCAGCACTCGGGGGGGCAGGGGTGAGCAGTTCTTC. This gives the protein CASSTRGGRGEQFF.

A few counts support this clonotype. This rearrangement joins TRBV7-8 to TRBJ2-7; D gene unclear. V lost 1 base, J lost 3 bases, and 13 bases lay in between. The germline gives CDR1 SGHVS, CDR2 FQNEAQ. The CDR3 covers 15 residues. The CDR3 nucleotides read TGTGCCAGCAGCTTAGGGGTAGCAGTGAGCTACGAGCAGTACTTC. As protein: CASSLGVAVSYEQYF. Full variable domain (outside the CDR3, taken from reference TRBV7-8 and TRBJ2-7): GAGVSQSPRYKVAKRGQDVALRCDPISGHVSLFWYQQALGQGPEFLTYFQNEAQLDKSGLPSDRFFAERPEGSVSTLKIQRTQQEDSAVYLCASSLGVAVSYEQYFGPGTRLTVT.

This clonotype appeared a few times. V usage is TRBV6-1 and J usage is TRBJ1-1; unclear D gene. V was trimmed by 6 bases and J by 6 bases, leaving 14 bases between them. The germline CDR1 and CDR2 sequences are MNHNS and SASEGT. The CDR3 length is 13 residues. The CDR3 sequence: CASRRGILAEAFF. CDR3 coding DNA: TGTGCCAGCAGGAGAGGGATTCTGGCTGAAGCTTTCTTT.

The chain recombines TRBV7-9 with TRBJ1-5; D remains unclear. Trimming took off 1 base at V and 2 bases at J, with 9 bases between the two ends. This CDR3 comprises 15 residues. In germline, CDR1 is SEHNR, CDR2 FQNEAQ (reference sequence). The chain's CDR3 is CASSLGVTGNQPQHF. Here the CDR3 DNA reads TGTGCCAGCAGCTTAGGGGTTACCGGCAATCAGCCCCAGCATTTT.

This clonotype occurred a few times. The chain carries TRBV5-1 and TRBJ2-2; D could derive from TRBD1 or TRBD2 (5 bases each). The CDR3 sequence is 16 residues long. V lost 4 bases and J lost 3, with 16 bases in between. Germline CDR1 is SGHRS and CDR2 is YFSETQ. The CDR3 DNA reads as TGCGCCAGCAGCACGGGGACCATGGGGGACACCGGGGAGCTGTTTTTT. Amino acids: CASSTGTMGDTGELFF.

This clonotype was seen a few times. The V and J genes are TRBV7-6 and TRBJ2-3, with D perhaps TRBD2 (6 bases). Per germline, CDR1 SGHVS and CDR2 FNYEAQ. V lost 7 bases and J 1 base, leaving 18 bases between the germline ends. The CDR3 length is 16 residues. CDR3 sequence (DNA): TGTGCCAGCAACGAACTTAGCGGAGCAGGCACAGATACGCAGTATTTT. Its translation: CASNELSGAGTDTQYF. Full variable domain (outside the CDR3, taken from reference TRBV7-6 and TRBJ2-3): GAGVSQSPRYKVTKRGQDVALRCDPISGHVSLYWYRQALGQGPEFLTYFNYEAQQDKSGLPNDRFSAERPEGSISTLTIQRTEQRDSAMYRCASNELSGAGTDTQYFGPGTRLTVL.

The chain has TRBV10-3 and TRBJ2-7; 9 bases are a match to TRBD1. J lost 3 bases, V lost 0 bases, and 6 bases had no gene match. Germline V gives CDR1 ENHRY, CDR2 SYGVKD. The CDR3 is made up of 16 amino acids. The CDR3 spells CAISESGGQGSYEQYF. CDR3 nucleotide sequence: TGTGCCATCAGTGAGTCGGGGGGACAGGGAAGCTACGAGCAGTACTTC.

The V call is TRBV14, the J call TRBJ2-7; D ambiguous. The length of the CDR3 is 13 residues. Germline CDR1 SGHDN, CDR2 FVKESK. V lost 0 bases and J lost 3, with 6 bases in between. DNA for the CDR3: TGTGCCAGCAGCCAAGAACAATTCTACGAGCAGTACTTC. Translation: CASSQEQFYEQYF.

This clonotype was counted many times. V and J are TRBV27 and TRBJ1-4; 7 bases fit TRBD1. J was trimmed by 2 bases and V by 6 bases; bases with no gene match: 9. This CDR3 region has 16 residues. Germline CDR1 reads MNHEY; CDR2 reads SMNVEV (reference sequence). CDR3 in amino acids: CASSHRPGQTNEKLFF. CDR3 bases: TGTGCCAGCAGCCATCGTCCGGGACAGACTAATGAAAAACTGTTTTTT.

V and J are TRBV29-1 and TRBJ2-1; perhaps TRBD1 as D (6 bases). Germline loops: CDR1 SQVTM, CDR2 ANQGSEA. V dropped 7 bases and J dropped 7 bases, with 11 bases sitting between them. The CDR3 runs 11 residues. The CDR3, as DNA: TGCAGCGGCGCTAGGGGGAATGAGCAGTTCTTC. As protein: CSGARGNEQFF.

The chain links TRBV4-3 to TRBJ1-2; D might be TRBD1 (5 bases). The CDR3 consists of 14 residues. V gave up 4 bases and J gave up 5 bases, with 14 bases separating them. The germline gives CDR1 LGHNA, CDR2 YSLEER. CDR3 nucleotides: TGCGCCAGCAGCCCAGCCGGGGGAGAGTATGGCTACACCTTC. As protein: CASSPAGGEYGYTF.

The genes are TRBV7-3 and TRBJ2-1; TRBD2 matches at 12 bases. J lost 9 bases, V lost 4 bases, and 10 bases had no gene match. CDR1 is SGHTA and CDR2 is FQGTGA in the germline V gene. The CDR3 has 16 amino acids. As DNA, the CDR3 is TGTGCCAGCAGCTCCCTACTAGCGGGAGGTAGCGGTGAGCAGTTCTTC. Protein sequence: CASSSLLAGGSGEQFF. The whole variable domain, remainder taken from reference TRBV7-3 and TRBJ2-1, is GAGVSQTPSNKVTEKGKYVELRCDPISGHTALYWYRQSLGQGPEFLIYFQGTGAADDSGLPNDRFFAVRPEGSVSTLKIQRTERGDSAVYLCASSSLLAGGSGEQFFGPGTRLTVL.

In its sample, this clonotype was seen a few times. The CDR3 region has the DNA TGTGCCAGCAGTGAATTAGCGGGGGGGCAATACGAGCAGTACTTC. As protein: CASSELAGGQYEQYF. This chain uses TRBV6-1 with TRBJ2-7; TRBD2 matches at 11 bases. CDR1 and CDR2 (germline): MNHNS, SASEGT. The CDR3 consists of 15 residues. With V trimmed by 2 bases and J by 4 bases, 4 bases remained unmatched.